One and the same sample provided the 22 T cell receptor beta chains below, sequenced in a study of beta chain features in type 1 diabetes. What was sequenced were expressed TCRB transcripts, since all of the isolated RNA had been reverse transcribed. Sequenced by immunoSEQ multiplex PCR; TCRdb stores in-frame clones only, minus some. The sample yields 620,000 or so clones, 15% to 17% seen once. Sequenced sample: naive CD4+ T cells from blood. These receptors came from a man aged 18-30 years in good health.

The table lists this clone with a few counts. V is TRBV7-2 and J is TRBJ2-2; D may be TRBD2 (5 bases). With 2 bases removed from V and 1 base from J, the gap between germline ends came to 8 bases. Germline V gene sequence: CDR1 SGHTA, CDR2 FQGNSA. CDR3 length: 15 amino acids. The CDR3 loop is CASSLYAGNTGELFF. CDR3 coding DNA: TGTGCCAGCAGCTTATATGCGGGGAACACCGGGGAGCTGTTTTTT.

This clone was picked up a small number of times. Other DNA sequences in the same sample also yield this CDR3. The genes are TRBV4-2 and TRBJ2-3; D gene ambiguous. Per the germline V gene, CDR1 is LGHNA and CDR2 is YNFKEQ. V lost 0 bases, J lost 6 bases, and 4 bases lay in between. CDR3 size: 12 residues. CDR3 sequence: CASSQDRDTQYF. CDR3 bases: TGTGCCAGCAGCCAAGATCGGGATACGCAGTATTTT.

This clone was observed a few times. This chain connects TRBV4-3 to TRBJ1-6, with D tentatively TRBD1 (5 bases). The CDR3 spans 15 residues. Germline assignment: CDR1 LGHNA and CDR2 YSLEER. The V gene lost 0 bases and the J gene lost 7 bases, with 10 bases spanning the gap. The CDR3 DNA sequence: TGCGCCAGCAGCCAAGATTGGGGCGGCAATTCACCCCTCCACTTT. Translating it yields CASSQDWGGNSPLHF.

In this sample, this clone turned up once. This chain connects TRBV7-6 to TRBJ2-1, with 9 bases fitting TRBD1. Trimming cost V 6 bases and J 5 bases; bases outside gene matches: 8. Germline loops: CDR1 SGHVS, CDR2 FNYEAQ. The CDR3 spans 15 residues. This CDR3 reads CASSPRDRANNEQFF. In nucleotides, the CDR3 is TGTGCCAGCAGTCCCCGGGACAGGGCAAACAATGAGCAGTTCTTC.

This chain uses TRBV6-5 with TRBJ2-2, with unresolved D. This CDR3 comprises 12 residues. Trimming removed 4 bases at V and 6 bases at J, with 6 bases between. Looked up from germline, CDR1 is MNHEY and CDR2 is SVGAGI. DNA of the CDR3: TGTGCCAGCAGTTTCGTTTCCGGGGAGCTGTTTTTT. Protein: CASSFVSGELFF.

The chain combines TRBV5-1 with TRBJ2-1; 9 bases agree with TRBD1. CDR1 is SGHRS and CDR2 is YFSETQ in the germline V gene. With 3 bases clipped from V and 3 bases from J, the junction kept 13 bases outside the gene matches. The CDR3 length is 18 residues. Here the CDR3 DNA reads TGCGCCAGCAGCTCCCCTTCTACAGGGGGCAATGTCTACAATGAGCAGTTCTTC. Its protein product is CASSSPSTGGNVYNEQFF.

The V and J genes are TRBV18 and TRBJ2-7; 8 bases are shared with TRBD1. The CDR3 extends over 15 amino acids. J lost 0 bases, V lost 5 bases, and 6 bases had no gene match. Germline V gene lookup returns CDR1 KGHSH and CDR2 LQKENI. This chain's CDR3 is CASSTGTGRSYEQYF. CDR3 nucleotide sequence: TGTGCCAGCTCAACGGGGACAGGACGCTCCTACGAGCAGTACTTC.

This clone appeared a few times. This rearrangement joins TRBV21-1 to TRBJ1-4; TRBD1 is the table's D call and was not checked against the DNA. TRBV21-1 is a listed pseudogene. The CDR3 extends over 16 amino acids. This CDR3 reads CASSRLIGVTNEKLFF. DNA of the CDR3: TGTGCCAGCAGCCGCTTAATAGGGGTCACTAATGAAAAACTGTTTTTT.

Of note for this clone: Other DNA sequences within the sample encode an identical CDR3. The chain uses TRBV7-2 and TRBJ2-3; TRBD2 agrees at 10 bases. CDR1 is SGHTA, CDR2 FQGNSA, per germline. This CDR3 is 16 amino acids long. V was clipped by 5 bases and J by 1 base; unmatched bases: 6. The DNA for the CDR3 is TGTGCCAGCAGCCCGCGACTAGCGGGCCGCACAGATACGCAGTATTTT. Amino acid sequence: CASSPRLAGRTDTQYF.

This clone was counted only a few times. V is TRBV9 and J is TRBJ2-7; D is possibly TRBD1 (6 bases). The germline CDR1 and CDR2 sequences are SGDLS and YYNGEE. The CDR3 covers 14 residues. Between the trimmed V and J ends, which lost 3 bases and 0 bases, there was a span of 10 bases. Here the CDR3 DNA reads TGTGCCAGCAGCGCTCACAGGGACTCCTACGAGCAGTACTTC. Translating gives CASSAHRDSYEQYF.

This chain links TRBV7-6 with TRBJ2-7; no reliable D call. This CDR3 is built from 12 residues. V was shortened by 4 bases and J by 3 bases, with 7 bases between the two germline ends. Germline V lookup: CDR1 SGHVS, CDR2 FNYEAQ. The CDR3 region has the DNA TGTGCCAGCAGCTCGCTACGCTACGAGCAGTACTTC. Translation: CASSSLRYEQYF.

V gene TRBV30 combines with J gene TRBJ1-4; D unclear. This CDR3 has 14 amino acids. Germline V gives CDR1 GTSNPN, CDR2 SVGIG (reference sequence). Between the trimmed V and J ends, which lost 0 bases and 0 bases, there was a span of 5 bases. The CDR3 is CAWSVQATNEKLFF. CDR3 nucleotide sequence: TGTGCCTGGAGTGTACAAGCAACTAATGAAAAACTGTTTTTT.

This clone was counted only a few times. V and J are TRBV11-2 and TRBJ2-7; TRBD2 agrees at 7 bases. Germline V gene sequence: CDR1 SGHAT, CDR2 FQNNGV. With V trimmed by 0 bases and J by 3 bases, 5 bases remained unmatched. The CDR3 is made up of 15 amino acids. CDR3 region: CASSLDPSGDYEQYF. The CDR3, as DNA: TGTGCCAGCAGCTTAGACCCTAGCGGAGACTACGAGCAGTACTTC. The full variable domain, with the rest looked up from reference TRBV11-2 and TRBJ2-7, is EAGVAQSPRYKIIEKRQSVAFWCNPISGHATLYWYQQILGQGPKLLIQFQNNGVVDDSQLPKDRFSAERLKGVDSTLKIQPAKLEDSAVYLCASSLDPSGDYEQYFGPGTRLTVT.

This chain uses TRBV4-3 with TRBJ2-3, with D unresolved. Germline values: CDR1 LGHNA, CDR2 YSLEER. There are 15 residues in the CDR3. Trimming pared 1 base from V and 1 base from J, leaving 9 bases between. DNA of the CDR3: TGCGCCAGCAGCCAAGGAATCGCCCGCACAGATACGCAGTATTTT. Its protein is CASSQGIARTDTQYF.

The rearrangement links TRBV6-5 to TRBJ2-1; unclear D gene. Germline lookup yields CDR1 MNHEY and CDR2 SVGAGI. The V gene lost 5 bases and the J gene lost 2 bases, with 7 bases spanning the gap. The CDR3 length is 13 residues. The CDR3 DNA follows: TGTGCCAGCAGTCAGACCCCCTACAATGAGCAGTTCTTC. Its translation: CASSQTPYNEQFF.

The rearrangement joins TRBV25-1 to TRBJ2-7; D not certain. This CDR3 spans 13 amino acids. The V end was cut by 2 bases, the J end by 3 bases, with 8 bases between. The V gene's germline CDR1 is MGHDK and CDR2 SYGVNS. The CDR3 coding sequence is TGTGCCAGCAGTGAAAGCTTCAGCTACGAGCAGTACTTC. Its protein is CASSESFSYEQYF.

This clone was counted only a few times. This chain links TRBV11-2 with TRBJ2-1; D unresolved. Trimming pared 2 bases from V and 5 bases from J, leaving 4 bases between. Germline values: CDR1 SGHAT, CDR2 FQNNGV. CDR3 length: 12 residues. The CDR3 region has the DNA TGTGCCAGCAGCTTAAACGACAATGAGCAGTTCTTC. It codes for CASSLNDNEQFF.

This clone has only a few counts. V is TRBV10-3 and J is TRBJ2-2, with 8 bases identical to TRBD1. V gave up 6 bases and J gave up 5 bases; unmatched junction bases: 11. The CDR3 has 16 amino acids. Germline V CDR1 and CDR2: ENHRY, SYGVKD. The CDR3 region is CAIRGTGTGSTGELFF. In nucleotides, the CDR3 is TGTGCCATCAGGGGTACTGGGACAGGAAGTACCGGGGAGCTGTTTTTT.

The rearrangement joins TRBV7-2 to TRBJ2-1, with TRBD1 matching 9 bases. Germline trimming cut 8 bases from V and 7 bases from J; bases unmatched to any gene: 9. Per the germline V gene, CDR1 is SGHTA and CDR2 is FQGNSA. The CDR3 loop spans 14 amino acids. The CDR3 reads CASGTGGAWNEQFF. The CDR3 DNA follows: TGTGCCAGCGGAACAGGGGGCGCATGGAATGAGCAGTTCTTC.

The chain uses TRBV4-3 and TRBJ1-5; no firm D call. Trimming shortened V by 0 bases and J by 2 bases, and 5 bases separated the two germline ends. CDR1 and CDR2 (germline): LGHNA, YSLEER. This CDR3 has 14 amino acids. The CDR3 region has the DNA TGCGCCAGCAGCCAAGAATACGGCAATCAGCCCCAGCATTTT. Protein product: CASSQEYGNQPQHF.

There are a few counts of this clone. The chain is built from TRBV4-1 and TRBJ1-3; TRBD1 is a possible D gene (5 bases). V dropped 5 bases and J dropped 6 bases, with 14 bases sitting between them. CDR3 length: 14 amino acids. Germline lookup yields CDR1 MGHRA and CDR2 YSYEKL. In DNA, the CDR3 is TGCGCCAGCAGCTCTTCAGGGAGAGAAAACACCATATATTTT. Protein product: CASSSSGRENTIYF.

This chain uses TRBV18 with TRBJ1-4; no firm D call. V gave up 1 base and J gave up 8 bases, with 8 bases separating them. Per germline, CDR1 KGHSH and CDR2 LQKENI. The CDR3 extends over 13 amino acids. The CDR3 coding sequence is TGTGCCAGCTCACCACTTAATGAAGAAAAACTGTTTTTT. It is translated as CASSPLNEEKLFF.